The subject of this entry is one T cell receptor (beta chain). Germline loops: CDR1 MGHDK, CDR2 SYGVNS. The CDR3 has 15 amino acids. With 3 bases removed from V and 3 bases from J, the gap between germline ends came to 12 bases. The record originates from a study of technical replicates of blood from a handful of donors. This table comes from immunoSEQ multiplex PCR, and its TCRdb copy is limited to in-frame clones, with some not included. The data hold about 93,000 clones, with about 96% observed a single time. The chain couples TRBV25-1 to TRBJ2-1; TRBD2 might be the D (5 bases). The receptor was isolated from a human donor in good health. The sample was T cells isolated from PBMCs. CDR3 coding DNA: TGTGCCAGCAGTGAGGGCGGGCCCTACTACAATGAGCAGTTCTTC. Protein: CASSEGGPYYNEQFF.